This TCR beta chain was identified during a study of cytomegalovirus exposure and HLA in healthy donors. 13 Jbeta primers and 60 Vbeta primers were used for the PCR. This table comes from immunoSEQ multiplex PCR, and its TCRdb copy is limited to in-frame clones, with some not included. The sample carries about 110,000 clones, around 73% recorded once. The CDR3 extends over 14 amino acids. J lost 2 bases, V lost 4 bases, and 3 bases had no gene match. Germline lookup yields CDR1 SGHNT and CDR2 YENEEA. The source material was PBMCs. The genes are TRBV11-3 and TRBJ2-3, with 7 positions matching TRBD1. The source is a man in his forties in good health and CMV-seronegative. The CDR3 sequence is CASSSGTVTDTQYF. The DNA of the CDR3 is TGTGCCAGCAGCTCCGGGACAGTCACAGATACGCAGTATTTT.